A selection of T cell receptor beta chains follows, all from one sample in a study of T cell changes during pregnancy in multiple sclerosis. Here immunoSEQ multiplex PCR was the method, and the copy in TCRdb shows in-frame clones only, minus some. The table records under 55,000 clones, 90% to 95% of them present only once. The sample consisted of peripheral blood, taken in the second trimester of pregnancy. Source of these receptors: a female donor with multiple sclerosis, enrolled in a pregnancy study. CDR3s include the opening cysteine and the closing phenylalanine or tryptophan. The D gene is left open where the match is weak. The listing skips clone size in some rows; elsewhere it reads once, few, many or a size class.

TRBJ2-5 | TRBD2 | - | TRBV28 | TGTGCCAGCAGTGAACTAGCGGGAGAGACCCAGTACTTC | CASSELAGETQYF
TRBJ2-1 | TRBD2 | - | TRBV7-6 | TGTGCCAGCAGCCCTATAGCGGGAGGGCCTGGTAATGAGCAGTTCTTC | CASSPIAGGPGNEQFF
TRBJ2-7 | TRBD1 | - | TRBV28 | TGTGCCAGCAGTTTACCGGGACAGGAGAACTCCTACGAGCAGTACTTC | CASSLPGQENSYEQYF
TRBJ2-7 | - | - | TRBV4-3 | TGCGCCAGCAGCCAAGAAGCGGCCAGGCCGGGCGAGCAGTACTTC | CASSQEAARPGEQYF
TRBJ2-5 | - | once | TRBV5-4 | TGTGCCAGCAGCTTGGGGGCAGAAGAGACCCAGTACTTC | CASSLGAEETQYF
TRBJ2-2 | TRBD2 | - | TRBV9 | TGTGCCAGCAGCGTAGGGTTCTTGGGGAGCGGGAGTAGGACCGGGGAGCTGTTTTTT | CASSVGFLGSGSRTGELFF
TRBJ2-1 | - | - | TRBV7-6 | TGTGCCAGCAGCTTCCGGGTCGGGACCTACAATGAGCAGTTCTTC | CASSFRVGTYNEQFF
TRBJ2-3 | TRBD2 | - | TRBV9 | TGTGCCAGCAGCGCAATAGCTAGCGGGAGCGGATCAGATACGCAGTATTTT | CASSAIASGSGSDTQYF
TRBJ1-1 | TRBD1 | once | TRBV27 | TGTGCCAGCAGCTTTTCGGGACAGGGGGCCAATATTATGACTGAAGCTTTCTTT | CASSFSGQGANIMTEAFF
TRBJ2-7 | - | once | TRBV5-1 | TGCGCCAGCAGCTTGTGGGGGGGCGGCGGCCCCCCCTACGAGCAGTACTTC | CASSLWGGGGPPYEQYF
TRBJ2-3 | - | - | TRBV7-7 | TGTGCTAGCAGCTTCGGGGTCGGAGATACGCAGTATTTT | CASSFGVGDTQYF
TRBJ2-7 | - | - | TRBV27 | TGTGCCAGCAGCTCGGAGTGGGGGCCCTACGAGCAGTACTTC | CASSSEWGPYEQYF
TRBJ1-1 | - | - | TRBV5-4 | TGTGCCAGCAGCCCTAGGGGAGGCACCGACACTGAAGCTTTCTTT | CASSPRGGTDTEAFF
TRBJ2-7 | TRBD1 | - | TRBV5-1 | TGCGCCAGCAGCCCCTCGGACAACAGGGGTGAGCAGTACTTC | CASSPSDNRGEQYF